Shown below are 13 T cell receptor beta chains from a single sample sequenced in a study of blood T cell repertoires in COVID-19. The protocol was immunoSEQ multiplex PCR, while the TCRdb copy is restricted to in-frame clones and leaves out a portion. The sample gives around 160,000 clones, roughly 91% of which show up once; approximately 2% is in the top ten. Sequencing input: peripheral blood. The receptors stem from a man aged 18 to 30 with acute or convalescent COVID-19.

CDR3 loop: CASSQASGSYYNEQFF. The CDR3 DNA reads as TGTGCCAGCAGCCAAGCTAGCGGGAGTTACTACAATGAGCAGTTCTTC. The V call is TRBV7-9, the J call TRBJ2-1; 10 bases align to TRBD2. The CDR3 length is 16 residues. V shed 5 bases, J shed 3 bases, and the junction held 7 bases outside the gene matches. The V gene's germline CDR1 is SEHNR and CDR2 FQNEAQ (reference sequence). The whole variable domain, remainder taken from reference TRBV7-9 and TRBJ2-1, is DTGVSQNPRHKITKRGQNVTFRCDPISEHNRLYWYRQTLGQGPEFLTYFQNEAQLEKSRLLSDRFSAERPKGSFSTLEIQRTEQGDSAMYLCASSQASGSYYNEQFFGPGTRLTVL.

The chain couples TRBV19 to TRBJ2-5; 7 bases fit TRBD1. This CDR3 spans 14 amino acids. Trimming took 4 bases from V and 2 from J; bases not matched to a gene: 4. Germline assignment: CDR1 LNHDA and CDR2 SQIVND (reference sequence). The CDR3 bases are TGTGCCAGTAGTAGCCGGGACAGACAAGAGACCCAGTACTTC. Translating it yields CASSSRDRQETQYF.

J is TRBJ1-1 and V is TRBV29-1; D may be TRBD1 (6 bases). Trimming stripped 1 base from V and 6 bases from J, with 15 bases between. From germline, CDR1 is SQVTM and CDR2 ANQGSEA. CDR3 length: 14 amino acids. The CDR3 is CSVEVSQGRAEAFF. The CDR3 DNA sequence: TGCAGCGTTGAAGTTTCACAGGGTAGGGCTGAAGCTTTCTTT.

This chain uses TRBV5-1 with TRBJ2-1, with D possibly TRBD2 on 6 matching bases. The CDR3 is 15 amino acids. The germline CDR1 and CDR2 sequences are SGHRS and YFSETQ. V lost 2 bases and J 0 bases, leaving 9 bases between the germline ends. The CDR3 coding sequence is TGCGCCAGCAGCTTACTAGCAGGCTCCTACAATGAGCAGTTCTTC. It is translated as CASSLLAGSYNEQFF.

The chain is built from TRBV6-5 and TRBJ2-7, with 7 bases fitting TRBD2. In germline, CDR1 is MNHEY, CDR2 SVGAGI. V dropped 0 bases and J dropped 5; count of bases not matched to a gene: 4. CDR3 length equals 14 residues. CDR3 protein: CASSYSGGLDEQYF. Here the CDR3 DNA reads TGTGCCAGCAGTTACTCGGGAGGGCTTGACGAGCAGTACTTC.

This chain links TRBV6-1 with TRBJ1-2, with D possibly being TRBD1 (5 bases). V was trimmed by 2 bases and J by 2 bases, leaving 15 bases between them. The germline V gene encodes CDR1 MNHNS and CDR2 SASEGT. The CDR3 length is 16 residues. The CDR3 loop reads CASSELGRGANYGYTF. The CDR3 nucleotides read TGTGCCAGCAGTGAATTAGGGAGGGGAGCCAACTATGGCTACACCTTC.

The table lists this clone with a count of one. The chain recombines TRBV5-1 with TRBJ2-3; D gene uncertain. V gave up 0 bases and J gave up 0 bases, with 5 bases separating them. Looked up from germline, CDR1 is SGHRS and CDR2 is YFSETQ. This CDR3 is 14 amino acids long. The CDR3 sequence: CASSLVESTDTQYF. In DNA, the CDR3 is TGCGCCAGCAGCTTGGTAGAAAGCACAGATACGCAGTATTTT.

This chain uses TRBV18 with TRBJ2-7; D not certain. The germline V gene has CDR1 KGHSH and CDR2 LQKENI. V was cut by 8 bases and J by 2 bases, with 13 bases left in between. The CDR3 runs 13 residues. The CDR3 is CASRPQWPYEQYF. DNA of the CDR3: TGTGCCAGCAGGCCACAGTGGCCCTACGAGCAGTACTTC.

The J gene is TRBJ2-7, the V gene TRBV6-5, with 7 bases lining up with TRBD2. The germline V gene has CDR1 MNHEY and CDR2 SVGAGI. The CDR3 contains 14 residues. V lost 6 bases, J lost 0 bases, and 5 bases stayed unmatched. CDR3 region: CASRTGGFSYEQYF. In DNA, the CDR3 is TGTGCCAGCAGAACGGGGGGATTCTCCTACGAGCAGTACTTC.

This rearrangement joins TRBV5-1 to TRBJ1-3; weak D call: TRBD1 (5 bases). V lost 5 bases, J lost 0 bases, and 6 bases lay in between. The CDR3 is 13 amino acids. The germline V gene has CDR1 SGHRS and CDR2 YFSETQ. The CDR3 DNA follows: TGCGCCAGCAGAGACAGCTCTGGAAACACCATATATTTT. Its translation: CASRDSSGNTIYF.

The chain uses TRBV12-3 or TRBV12-4 and TRBJ1-2, with no clear D. The germline V and J ends were trimmed by 3 bases and 0 bases, with 5 bases remaining between them. The CDR3 has 13 amino acids. The CDR3, as DNA: TGTGCCAGCAGTTTGACTCCTAACTATGGCTACACCTTC. The encoded protein is CASSLTPNYGYTF.

This chain uses TRBV30 with TRBJ1-2, with D maybe TRBD1 (5 bases). Trimming removed 5 bases at V and 8 bases at J, with 15 bases between. CDR1 and CDR2 from the germline V gene are GTSNPN and SVGIG (reference sequence). The CDR3 is made up of 12 amino acids. The CDR3 spells CAWSGTALGYTF. CDR3 nucleotides: TGTGCCTGGTCCGGGACTGCCTTGGGCTACACCTTC.

This rearrangement joins TRBV6-2 or TRBV6-3 to TRBJ1-2; 7 nucleotides line up with TRBD1. Trimming cost V 4 bases and J 4 bases; bases outside gene matches: 3. Germline assignment: CDR1 MNHEY and CDR2 SVGEGT. The CDR3 spans 13 residues. CDR3 loop: CASSSGQAYGYTF. Written as DNA, the CDR3 is TGTGCCAGCAGTTCAGGACAGGCCTATGGCTACACCTTC.